One sample yielded the 8 T cell receptor beta chains listed below, sequenced in a study of CD8 T cells in ankylosing spondylitis. TCRdb called the 5' RACE reads again in MiXCR, with one record for every CDR3 protein. The profile shows around 250,000 distinct CDR3 sequences, more than 15% of them singletons. The sample consisted of blood, either unsorted or a sorted T cell fraction (not recorded which). The origin of the receptors is a male donor with ankylosing spondylitis or in good health (not recorded which).

The rearrangement uses TRBV14 and TRBJ2-3; 16 bases agree with TRBD2. V was pared by 4 bases and J by 4 bases, with 5 bases of the junction left unmatched. The CDR3 extends over 17 amino acids. Germline V gene sequence: CDR1 SGHDN, CDR2 FVKESK. The CDR3 protein is CASSPWGLAGGPDTQYF. The DNA of the CDR3 is TGTGCCAGCAGCCCCTGGGGACTAGCGGGAGGGCCAGATACGCAGTATTTT.

Ten or more counts support this clonotype. The chain employs TRBV4-3 and TRBJ2-2; possible D gene TRBD2, 5 bases. The CDR3 contains 16 residues. The ends were cut back, 1 base at V and 3 bases at J, with 12 bases in the middle. Germline lookup yields CDR1 LGHNA and CDR2 YSLEER. CDR3: CASSQVFELDTGELFF. In nucleotides, the CDR3 is TGCGCCAGCAGCCAAGTCTTTGAACTAGACACCGGGGAGCTGTTTTTT.

J is TRBJ1-1 and V is TRBV29-1; D is unclear. V was shortened by 1 base and J by 1 base, with 16 bases between the two germline ends. The V gene's germline CDR1 is SQVTM and CDR2 ANQGSEA. CDR3 length equals 16 residues. The CDR3: CSVEVPPRQPNTEAFF. Written as DNA, the CDR3 is TGCAGCGTTGAAGTGCCCCCGAGACAACCGAACACTGAAGCTTTCTTT.

The chain joins TRBV24-1 to TRBJ2-3; D is perhaps TRBD1 (5 bases). The CDR3 sequence is 14 residues long. The V end was cut by 7 bases, the J end by 2 bases, with 12 bases between. Germline V CDR1 and CDR2: KGHDR, SFDVKD. The CDR3, as DNA: TGTGCCACCAGGTCGACAGTAAACACAGATACGCAGTATTTT. It is translated as CATRSTVNTDTQYF.

This clonotype occurred a few times. J is TRBJ2-7 and V is TRBV5-1; tentative D call: TRBD1 (6 bases). CDR1 and CDR2 (germline): SGHRS, YFSETQ. CDR3 length: 14 amino acids. V was clipped by 0 bases and J by 6 bases, with 13 bases between them. CDR3 sequence reads: CASSLDNRVFEQYF. CDR3 sequence (DNA): TGCGCCAGCAGCTTGGACAACAGGGTTTTCGAGCAGTACTTC. The full variable domain, in which reference TRBV5-1 and TRBJ2-7 provide the parts outside the CDR3, is KAGVTQTPRYLIKTRGQQVTLSCSPISGHRSVSWYQQTPGQGLQFLFEYFSETQRNKGNFPGRFSGRQFSNSRSEMNVSTLELGDSALYLCASSLDNRVFEQYFGPGTRLTVT.

The gene calls are TRBV5-5 and TRBJ1-1; D remains unclear. Germline V gene lookup returns CDR1 SGHKS and CDR2 YYEKEE (reference sequence). Trimming removed 2 bases at V and 8 bases at J, with 16 bases between. The CDR3 is 14 residues long. The CDR3 sequence: CASSFYDGGLEAFF. CDR3 sequence (DNA): TGTGCCAGCAGCTTCTATGACGGCGGTCTGGAAGCTTTCTTT.

There are a few counts of this clonotype. The chain joins TRBV12-3 or TRBV12-4 to TRBJ2-7, with D possibly TRBD1 on 5 matching bases. V was pared by 6 bases and J by 0 bases, with 9 bases between. This CDR3 has 13 residues. The CDR3 DNA is TGTGCCAGCAGGGGCGACAGCTCCTACGAGCAGTACTTC. Translation: CASRGDSSYEQYF.

This clonotype was seen a handful of times. This chain's CDR3 is CASSQDRVGELTGELFF. The CDR3 DNA is TGCGCCAGCAGCCAAGATCGAGTGGGAGAGTTAACCGGGGAGCTGTTTTTT. The chain combines TRBV4-3 with TRBJ2-2, with D maybe TRBD2 (5 bases). V was shortened by 0 bases and J by 5 bases, with 16 bases between the two germline ends. The germline CDR1 and CDR2 sequences are LGHNA and YSLEER. The CDR3 totals 17 residues.